The clone carrying this TCR beta chain has at least ten counts. One junction end does not reproduce the germline sequence, and a read error may be involved. TCRdb used MiXCR to reprocess the reads, holding one entry per CDR3 protein. The top ten hold 40% to 55% of the sample, which has under 300,000 distinct CDR3 sequences, about 17% seen once. The data were taken from a study of T cell repertoires in cytomegalovirus infection. Sequencing input: CD8+ T cells from PBMCs. The TCR originated in a human donor in good health (CMV status not recorded). Some clones in this sample may be carry-over from other donors' samples.

This CDR3 reads CASSLAVGSVPWF. CDR3 bases: TGTGCCAGCAGCTTAGCAGTAGGATCTGTACCTTGGTTC. The V and J genes are TRBV7-6 and TRBJ2-7, with no clear D. Looked up from germline, CDR1 is SGHVS and CDR2 is FNYEAQ. The CDR3 loop spans 13 amino acids.